Shown below are 29 T cell receptor beta chains from a single sample sequenced in a study of control samples from healthy donors and cancer patients (dated by TCRdb to 2018 to 2021). Libraries were made using the immunoSEQ multiplex PCR assay. TCRdb took over this immuneACCESS table, retaining in-frame rearrangements with V and J assigned. Such tables are incomplete; in checked studies, under half of the missing clones stem from an unresolved V gene, and the remainder is unexplained. Across this sample there are 160,000 or so clones, with nearly 96% seen only once. Jointly, the top ten make up 1% of the sample. The source material was blood. These receptors all come from a woman aged 25 to 39 in good health.

This sequence joins TRBV10-3 and TRBJ1-3; D call uncertain. This CDR3 has 16 amino acids. V lost 3 bases to trimming and J lost 0 bases, with 12 bases between them. Germline CDR1 ENHRY, CDR2 SYGVKD. The CDR3 protein is CAISDPDLSSGNTIYF. The CDR3 nucleotides read TGTGCCATCAGTGACCCAGATTTGAGCTCTGGAAACACCATATATTTT.

The V and J genes are TRBV2 and TRBJ2-3; D possibly uses TRBD1 or TRBD2 (5 bases each). Trimming left V 2 bases short and J 2 bases short, with 14 bases between. The CDR3 runs to 16 residues. Per the germline V gene, CDR1 is SNHLY and CDR2 is FYNNEI. The CDR3 sequence: CASSERGPQATDTQYF. CDR3 DNA: TGTGCCAGCAGTGAAAGGGGACCCCAGGCCACAGATACGCAGTATTTT.

The rearrangement uses TRBV10-2 and TRBJ1-2; D call uncertain. This CDR3 has 13 residues. V lost 2 bases and J 6 bases, leaving 10 bases between the germline ends. Germline CDR1 and CDR2: WSHSY and SAAADI. The DNA for the CDR3 is TGCGCCAGCAGTGAGGACCAGTGGGATGGCTACACCTTC. Encoded protein: CASSEDQWDGYTF.

The count of this clone is one. CDR3 nucleotide sequence: TGTGCCAGCAGTGATCGGCGGGACAGGGAAAATTCACCCCTCCACTTT. Amino acid sequence: CASSDRRDRENSPLHF. This chain connects TRBV2 to TRBJ1-6; 9 bases agree with TRBD1. V dropped 3 bases and J dropped 7; count of bases not matched to a gene: 7. The germline CDR1 and CDR2 sequences are SNHLY and FYNNEI. The CDR3 length is 16 residues.

V gene TRBV5-6 combines with J gene TRBJ2-7, with 7 bases matching TRBD1. CDR3 length: 13 residues. Germline-derived CDR1 and CDR2 are SGHDT and YYEEEE. V lost 4 bases and J lost 6; bases outside the gene matches: 7. The CDR3 DNA sequence: TGTGCCAGCAGCGCAGGACAGGTTGGCGAGCAGTACTTC. It is translated as CASSAGQVGEQYF.

The chain joins TRBV20-1 to TRBJ1-1, with D uncertain. Germline CDR1 is DFQATT and CDR2 is SNEGSKA (reference sequence). This CDR3 is 10 amino acids long. In DNA form, the CDR3 reads TGCAGGGGCCTCGGGACTGAAGCTTTCTTT. As protein: CRGLGTEAFF.

The rearrangement joins TRBV6-4 to TRBJ2-1; either TRBD1 or TRBD2 may fit D (7 bases each). Germline lookup yields CDR1 MRHNA and CDR2 SNTAGT. The CDR3 is 16 amino acids. Trimming removed 6 bases from V and 5 bases from J, with 20 bases in between. This CDR3 is CASRELGGTANNEQFF. For the CDR3, the DNA is TGTGCCAGCAGGGAACTGGGGGGGACAGCCAACAATGAGCAGTTCTTC.

The chain is built from TRBV6-5 and TRBJ2-7, with a weak D call TRBD1 (6 bases). CDR1 and CDR2 (germline): MNHEY, SVGAGI. With 6 bases removed from V and 3 bases from J, the gap between germline ends came to 9 bases. The CDR3 is 12 residues long. CDR3 sequence (DNA): TGTGCCAGCAGCCAGGACAGCTACGAGCAGTACTTC. As protein: CASSQDSYEQYF.

This chain links TRBV24-1 with TRBJ2-7; D perhaps matches TRBD1 (5 bases). Germline V lookup: CDR1 KGHDR, CDR2 SFDVKD. This CDR3 has 14 residues. V lost 3 bases and J lost 9, with 17 bases in between. The CDR3 region has the DNA TGTGCCACCAGTGATGTTGGCAGGGATTATGGGCAGTACTTC. Its translation: CATSDVGRDYGQYF.

The chain recombines TRBV5-1 with TRBJ1-4; D perhaps matches TRBD1 (5 bases). V was pared by 4 bases and J by 6 bases, with 16 bases between. Germline-derived CDR1 and CDR2 are SGHRS and YFSETQ. This CDR3 has 15 amino acids. The DNA for the CDR3 is TGCGCCAGCAGCCTCCGCTTCGGGGGTTATGAAAAACTGTTTTTT. Its protein product is CASSLRFGGYEKLFF.

The rearrangement links TRBV9 to TRBJ1-3; TRBD1 matches 8 bases. This CDR3 has 17 residues. Trimming cost V 4 bases and J 3 bases; bases outside gene matches: 12. Germline CDR1 reads SGDLS; CDR2 reads YYNGEE. The DNA for the CDR3 is TGTGCCAGCAGCCCCCCGGGACAGGAACTTCGTGGAAACACCATATATTTT. Amino acids: CASSPPGQELRGNTIYF.

This chain uses TRBV30 with TRBJ1-4; D is undetermined. CDR3 size: 12 residues. The germline V gene has CDR1 GTSNPN and CDR2 SVGIG (reference sequence). V was trimmed by 7 bases and J by 8 bases, leaving 14 bases between them. CDR3 region: CAFGGEGEKLFF. The CDR3 DNA sequence: TGTGCCTTCGGTGGGGAGGGCGAAAAACTGTTTTTT. The whole variable domain, filled in from reference TRBV30 and TRBJ1-4, reads SQTIHQWPATLVQPVGSPLSLECTVEGTSNPNLYWYRQAAGRGLQLLFYSVGIGQISSEVPQNLSASRPQDRQFILSSKKLLLSDSGFYLCAFGGEGEKLFFGSGTQLSVL.

The chain carries TRBV6-4 and TRBJ1-2; D might be TRBD1 (6 bases). CDR1 is MRHNA and CDR2 is SNTAGT in the germline V gene. The length of the CDR3 is 13 residues. V was trimmed by 3 bases and J by 2 bases, leaving 7 bases between them. CDR3 nucleotide sequence: TGTGCCAGCAGTGAGGACAGCAACTATGGCTACACCTTC. It translates to CASSEDSNYGYTF.

V usage is TRBV29-1 and J usage is TRBJ2-1; D is ambiguous. Trimming removed 7 bases at V and 7 bases at J, with 20 bases between. This CDR3 is 14 amino acids long. In germline, CDR1 is SQVTM, CDR2 ANQGSEA. The CDR3 sequence: CSGTAQVDVNEQFF. CDR3 DNA: TGCAGCGGCACCGCCCAGGTGGACGTTAATGAGCAGTTCTTC.

The chain links TRBV7-8 to TRBJ2-1; 7 bases are shared with TRBD2. Germline V gives CDR1 SGHVS, CDR2 FQNEAQ. The V and J ends lost 5 bases and 10 bases, in that order; junction bases with no gene match: 11. This CDR3 spans 14 amino acids. CDR3 residues: CASSGGLRVLEQFF. CDR3 nucleotide sequence: TGTGCCAGCAGCGGGGGACTACGGGTTTTGGAGCAGTTCTTC.

The chain combines TRBV5-1 with TRBJ1-2; D uncertain. Germline CDR1 and CDR2: SGHRS and YFSETQ. There are 15 residues in the CDR3. Trimming removed 1 base at V and 0 bases at J, with 10 bases between. The chain's CDR3 is CASSLLEVSNYGYTF. In DNA, the CDR3 is TGCGCCAGCAGCTTGCTAGAGGTTTCTAACTATGGCTACACCTTC.

The chain joins TRBV19 to TRBJ1-1; D remains ambiguous. The CDR3 extends over 13 amino acids. Germline V gives CDR1 LNHDA, CDR2 SQIVND (reference sequence). CDR3 sequence (DNA): TGTGCAACCGGCGGTCGGGAGAACACTGAAGCTTTCTTT. Its translation: CATGGRENTEAFF.

The chain carries TRBV5-1 and TRBJ2-2; 14 bases fit TRBD2. Germline values: CDR1 SGHRS, CDR2 YFSETQ. V gave up 3 bases and J gave up 4 bases; unmatched junction bases: 2. The CDR3 is 16 amino acids. The CDR3 bases are TGCGCCAGCAGCTCGGGACTAGCGGGAGTCACCGGGGAGCTGTTTTTT. It yields the protein CASSSGLAGVTGELFF. Looking up the rest from reference TRBV5-1 and TRBJ2-2 gives the full variable domain: KAGVTQTPRYLIKTRGQQVTLSCSPISGHRSVSWYQQTPGQGLQFLFEYFSETQRNKGNFPGRFSGRQFSNSRSEMNVSTLELGDSALYLCASSSGLAGVTGELFFGEGSRLTVL.

The chain uses TRBV28 and TRBJ1-5; 7 nucleotides align to TRBD1. Germline values: CDR1 MDHEN, CDR2 SYDVKM. The CDR3 sequence is 15 residues long. V lost 1 base to trimming and J lost 5 bases; unmatched junction nucleotides: 5. The CDR3 DNA follows: TGTGCCAGCAGTTTATTTCAGGGGGGCCATCAGCCCCAGCATTTT. It encodes CASSLFQGGHQPQHF.

This chain uses TRBV5-1 with TRBJ1-2; 9 bases are a match to TRBD1. J gave up 4 bases and V 9 bases, and 10 bases lay outside the gene matches. The CDR3 runs 14 residues. The germline gives CDR1 SGHRS, CDR2 YFSETQ. CDR3 in amino acids: CATGRTGETYGYTF. In nucleotides, the CDR3 is TGCGCCACCGGAAGGACAGGGGAAACCTATGGCTACACCTTC. Full variable domain (remainder filled in from reference TRBV5-1 and TRBJ1-2): KAGVTQTPRYLIKTRGQQVTLSCSPISGHRSVSWYQQTPGQGLQFLFEYFSETQRNKGNFPGRFSGRQFSNSRSEMNVSTLELGDSALYLCATGRTGETYGYTFGSGTRLTVV.

The rearrangement uses TRBV11-2 and TRBJ2-1; unclear D gene. V was pared by 0 bases and J by 0 bases, with 15 bases between. The germline V gene has CDR1 SGHAT and CDR2 FQNNGV. The CDR3 sequence is 18 residues long. The DNA of the CDR3 is TGTGCCAGCAGCTTAGATCTGTCGATCGACTTCTCCTACAATGAGCAGTTCTTC. This codes for CASSLDLSIDFSYNEQFF.

The rearrangement links TRBV6-1 to TRBJ2-1; 7 nucleotides agree with TRBD2. Germline V gene data show CDR1 as MNHNS and CDR2 as SASEGT. CDR3 size: 16 residues. The junction had 7 bases not matched to a gene; V was cut back by 1 base and J by 4 bases. The CDR3 spells CASSEGLAREYNEQFF. CDR3 bases: TGTGCCAGCAGTGAAGGACTAGCAAGAGAGTACAATGAGCAGTTCTTC.

V gene TRBV15 combines with J gene TRBJ1-1, with D perhaps matching TRBD1 (6 bases). Germline CDR1 reads LNHNV; CDR2 reads YYDKDF (reference sequence). V was cut by 0 bases and J by 3 bases, with 17 bases left in between. The CDR3 has 17 amino acids. CDR3 coding DNA: TGTGCCACCAGCAGAGATCTCGGGGGCCGGTGGTACACTGAAGCTTTCTTT. Protein product: CATSRDLGGRWYTEAFF.

This clone was seen just once. V gene TRBV15 combines with J gene TRBJ2-1; the D gene is possibly TRBD1 (6 bases). CDR1 is LNHNV, CDR2 YYDKDF, per germline (reference sequence). The CDR3 has 15 residues. Trimming shortened V by 1 base and J by 8 bases, and 15 bases separated the two germline ends. The chain's CDR3 is CATSRGKGEDDEQFF. The CDR3 DNA reads as TGTGCCACCAGCAGAGGTAAGGGGGAAGACGATGAGCAGTTCTTC.

This chain links TRBV27 with TRBJ2-7; D not resolved. Trimming took off 5 bases at V and 4 bases at J, with 12 bases between the two ends. The CDR3 runs to 13 residues. CDR1 and CDR2 (germline): MNHEY, SMNVEV (reference sequence). CDR3 protein: CASSPSRWYEQYF. The CDR3 DNA follows: TGTGCCAGCAGTCCGTCCCGGTGGTACGAGCAGTACTTC.

The chain employs TRBV18 and TRBJ2-1; 9 bases agree with TRBD2. J lost 9 bases, V lost 3 bases, and 3 bases had no gene match. Germline V CDR1 and CDR2: KGHSH, LQKENI. There are 13 residues in the CDR3. The CDR3, as DNA: TGTGCCAGCTCACCCCTAGCGGGGTCTGAGCAGTTCTTC. The encoded protein is CASSPLAGSEQFF.

The CDR3 region is CASSLEGRLNEAFF. The CDR3 coding sequence is TGTGCCAGCAGCTTAGAAGGGCGGTTGAATGAAGCTTTCTTT. The chain employs TRBV7-9 and TRBJ1-1; D is undetermined. The germline gives CDR1 SEHNR, CDR2 FQNEAQ (reference sequence). The CDR3 totals 14 residues. V was shortened by 1 base and J by 7 bases, with 13 bases between the two germline ends.

The table lists this clone with a count of one. CDR3 sequence: CASSQPGTVRTEAFF. For the CDR3, the DNA is TGTGCCAGCAGTCAGCCCGGGACAGTTCGGACTGAAGCTTTCTTT. The chain joins TRBV5-6 to TRBJ1-1; 7 positions agree with TRBD1. The CDR3 is 15 amino acids. Germline V gives CDR1 SGHDT, CDR2 YYEEEE. The junction had 12 bases not matched to a gene; V was cut back by 5 bases and J by 5 bases. Drawing the rest from reference TRBV5-6 and TRBJ1-1, the complete variable domain is DAGVTQSPTHLIKTRGQQVTLRCSPKSGHDTVSWYQQALGQGPQFIFQYYEEEERQRGNFPDRFSGHQFPNYSSELNVNALLLGDSALYLCASSQPGTVRTEAFFGQGTRLTVV.

The rearrangement links TRBV5-1 to TRBJ1-1; the match to TRBD1 covers 9 bases. The CDR3 loop spans 14 amino acids. V lost 4 bases, J lost 2 bases, and 3 bases stayed unmatched. Germline-derived CDR1 and CDR2 are SGHRS and YFSETQ. The CDR3 DNA follows: TGCGCCAGCAGCCACAGGGGGCGAAACACTGAAGCTTTCTTT. It yields the protein CASSHRGRNTEAFF.